One and the same sample provided the 30 T cell receptor beta chains below, sequenced in a study of blood T cell repertoires in COVID-19. Clones were sequenced by immunoSEQ multiplex PCR, and TCRdb holds only the in-frame ones, with some missing. The repertoire consists of 75,000 to 80,000 clones, with approximately 90% occurring once and the leading ten covering roughly 5.8%. Material: peripheral blood. These receptors were collected from a human donor in a cohort sampled during active COVID-19.

The rearrangement links TRBV12-3 or TRBV12-4 to TRBJ2-7; TRBD2 is a possible D gene (5 bases). The CDR3 is 13 amino acids. Trimming pared 8 bases from V and 0 bases from J, leaving 11 bases between. The CDR3 DNA reads TGTGCCAGCTCTTACGGGAACTCCTACGAGCAGTACTTC. Residues: CASSYGNSYEQYF.

Notes on this clone: One end of the junction is discordant with germline, which a read error may explain. The chain carries TRBV4-2 and TRBJ1-1, with TRBD1 as a possible D gene (5 bases). The germline CDR1 and CDR2 sequences are LGHNA and YNFKEQ. CDR3 size: 14 residues. The CDR3 spells CASSPGAGNSEAFF. The CDR3, as DNA: TGTGCCAGCAGCCCTGGGGCAGGGAACAGTGAAGCTTTCTTT.

The DNA of the CDR3 is TGTGCCAGCAGCTTCCGACAGGGGAATCACGAGCAGTACTTC. Translated: CASSFRQGNHEQYF. The chain joins TRBV7-9 to TRBJ2-7; 8 bases are a match to TRBD1. The germline CDR1 and CDR2 sequences are SEHNR and FQNEAQ (reference sequence). The V segment lost 3 bases and the J segment 5 bases; nucleotides outside the gene matches: 6. There are 14 residues in the CDR3.

This chain uses TRBV12-3 or TRBV12-4 with TRBJ2-5; D not certain. V lost 6 bases and J lost 4, with 12 bases in between. CDR3 length: 13 amino acids. The CDR3 DNA follows: TGTGCCAGCAGGGATGCGACAAGAGAGACCCAGTACTTC. As protein: CASRDATRETQYF.

The sample holds one count of this clone. The genes are TRBV18 and TRBJ2-2; 8 bases are a match to TRBD1. The CDR3 sequence is 14 residues long. Germline trimming cut 3 bases from V and 5 bases from J; bases unmatched to any gene: 2. Germline loops: CDR1 KGHSH, CDR2 LQKENI. CDR3 protein: CASSPTGVTGELFF. CDR3 DNA sequence: TGTGCCAGCTCACCGACAGGGGTGACCGGGGAGCTGTTTTTT.

The J gene is TRBJ1-4, the V gene TRBV18; 8 bases match TRBD1. The CDR3 extends over 15 amino acids. Trimming removed 4 bases from V and 7 bases from J; junction bases left unmatched: 8. In germline, CDR1 is KGHSH, CDR2 LQKENI. CDR3 sequence reads: CASSQGQGGTEKLFF. In nucleotides, the CDR3 is TGTGCCAGCTCACAAGGACAGGGAGGAACTGAAAAACTGTTTTTT.

The chain couples TRBV5-1 to TRBJ1-4; the match to TRBD1 covers 7 bases. The CDR3 has 16 residues. CDR1 and CDR2 (germline): SGHRS, YFSETQ. J gave up 0 bases and V 3 bases, and 5 bases lay outside the gene matches. Here the CDR3 DNA reads TGCGCCAGCAGCTCCGGGACAGCCCCAACTAATGAAAAACTGTTTTTT. Translated: CASSSGTAPTNEKLFF.

The genes are TRBV14 and TRBJ1-6; D is undetermined. From germline, CDR1 is SGHDN and CDR2 FVKESK. V was cut by 4 bases and J by 6 bases, with 10 bases left in between. This CDR3 is 14 amino acids long. CDR3 amino acids: CASSLPGGNSPLHF. The CDR3 DNA reads TGTGCCAGCAGCCTCCCCGGCGGTAATTCACCCCTCCACTTT.

The V and J genes are TRBV18 and TRBJ2-7, with TRBD2 as a possible D gene (6 bases). This CDR3 spans 13 amino acids. Germline CDR1 KGHSH, CDR2 LQKENI. Trimming removed 2 bases at V and 6 bases at J, with 11 bases between. The CDR3 DNA reads as TGTGCCAGCTCACCAAGCTGGGGAGGCGAGCAGTACTTC. This gives the protein CASSPSWGGEQYF. Full variable domain (outside the CDR3, taken from reference TRBV18 and TRBJ2-7): NAGVMQNPRHLVRRRGQEARLRCSPMKGHSHVYWYRQLPEEGLKFMVYLQKENIIDESGMPKERFSAEFPKEGPSILRIQQVVRGDSAAYFCASSPSWGGEQYFGPGTRLTVT.

The chain combines TRBV12-3 or TRBV12-4 with TRBJ2-2, with no clear D. V was shortened by 7 bases and J by 6 bases, with 9 bases between the two germline ends. The CDR3 is 12 residues long. The CDR3 is CASKPLAGELFF. The CDR3 nucleotides are TGTGCCAGCAAGCCTTTGGCCGGGGAGCTGTTTTTT.

The chain has TRBV7-3 and TRBJ2-3, with 15 nucleotides matching TRBD2. The CDR3 is 18 amino acids. Per the germline V gene, CDR1 is SGHTA and CDR2 is FQGTGA. The V and J ends lost 5 bases and 3 bases, in that order; junction bases with no gene match: 9. The CDR3 DNA follows: TGTGCCAGCAGCAAAGAGGGGACTAGCGGGGGGAGTACAGATACGCAGTATTTT. Encoded protein: CASSKEGTSGGSTDTQYF.

CDR3 coding DNA: TGCAGCGTTGCCAAACACGCGAGGGCGAACCAAGAGACCCAGTACTTC. Protein: CSVAKHARANQETQYF. J is TRBJ2-5 and V is TRBV29-1; maybe TRBD2 (5 bases). The CDR3 runs to 16 residues. Germline V gene sequence: CDR1 SQVTM, CDR2 ANQGSEA. The V gene lost 4 bases and the J gene lost 0 bases, with 18 bases spanning the gap.

This clone was found once. The chain has TRBV30 and TRBJ2-2; 8 nucleotides align to TRBD1. Germline V gene sequence: CDR1 GTSNPN, CDR2 SVGIG (reference sequence). With V trimmed by 2 bases and J by 6 bases, 5 bases remained unmatched. This CDR3 is built from 14 residues. CDR3 nucleotide sequence: TGTGCCTGGAGTCCCAGGACAGGGCCCGGGGAGCTGTTTTTT. This sequence encodes CAWSPRTGPGELFF.

The chain uses TRBV4-2 and TRBJ2-7; 12 nucleotides match TRBD2. The CDR3 runs to 16 residues. With V trimmed by 5 bases and J by 3 bases, 8 bases remained unmatched. CDR1 is LGHNA, CDR2 YNFKEQ, per germline. CDR3 amino acids: CASSWASGGGGYEQYF. CDR3 DNA: TGTGCCAGCAGCTGGGCTAGCGGGGGGGGTGGCTACGAGCAGTACTTC.

This rearrangement joins TRBV27 to TRBJ2-7, with 9 nucleotides matching TRBD2. V dropped 4 bases and J dropped 3; count of bases not matched to a gene: 13. CDR1 is MNHEY and CDR2 is SMNVEV in the germline V gene (reference sequence). The CDR3 covers 17 residues. The CDR3 loop reads CASSSRWLAGTLYEQYF. CDR3 coding DNA: TGTGCCAGCAGTTCTAGATGGCTAGCGGGGACCCTCTACGAGCAGTACTTC.

V and J are TRBV12-3 or TRBV12-4 and TRBJ1-2; D possibly corresponds to TRBD1 (5 bases). The CDR3 runs to 13 residues. V was clipped by 3 bases and J by 5 bases, with 10 bases between them. The CDR3 is CASSFGAGYGYTF. CDR3 bases: TGTGCCAGCAGTTTTGGGGCAGGGTATGGCTACACCTTC.

The chain couples TRBV5-4 to TRBJ2-1; D gene unclear. Germline assignment: CDR1 SGHNT and CDR2 YYREEE (reference sequence). The CDR3 is 12 amino acids. V dropped 4 bases and J dropped 6 bases, with 8 bases sitting between them. This CDR3 reads CASSALGNEQFF. The CDR3 DNA follows: TGTGCCAGCAGCGCCCTCGGCAATGAGCAGTTCTTC.

The chain is built from TRBV19 and TRBJ1-6; TRBD1 agrees at 7 bases. Unmatched junction bases numbered 2, after V lost 3 bases and J lost 0 bases. The length of the CDR3 is 16 residues. Germline values: CDR1 LNHDA, CDR2 SQIVND (reference sequence). As DNA, the CDR3 is TGTGCCAGTAGTATGTACAGGGGCTCCTATAATTCACCCCTCCACTTT. It yields the protein CASSMYRGSYNSPLHF.

The chain uses TRBV7-2 and TRBJ2-7; 13 bases line up with TRBD2. The CDR3 contains 15 residues. After removal of 5 bases from V and 1 base from J, the junction contained 2 bases not matched to a gene. Looked up from germline, CDR1 is SGHTA and CDR2 is FQGNSA. As DNA, the CDR3 is TGTGCCAGCAGCCCGACTAGCGGGGGGTCCTACGAGCAGTACTTC. Translation gives CASSPTSGGSYEQYF. Based on the CDR3 plus reference TRBV7-2 and TRBJ2-7, the full variable domain is GAGVSQSPSNKVTEKGKDVELRCDPISGHTALYWYRQSLGQGLEFLIYFQGNSAPDKSGLPSDRFSAERTGGSVSTLTIQRTQQEDSAVYLCASSPTSGGSYEQYFGPGTRLTVT.

This clone was seen only a few times. The rearrangement uses TRBV18 and TRBJ1-1; D not resolved. The CDR3 spans 13 residues. Per germline, CDR1 KGHSH and CDR2 LQKENI. Trimming cost V 2 bases and J 3 bases, with 7 bases left between them. The CDR3, as DNA: TGTGCCAGCTCACCAAGAGGAGACACTGAAGCTTTCTTT. It encodes CASSPRGDTEAFF.

CDR3 in amino acids: CASSLSLHGRSYEQYF. The CDR3 coding sequence is TGTGCCAGCAGCTTATCACTTCACGGTCGGAGCTACGAGCAGTACTTC. This chain joins TRBV11-2 and TRBJ2-7; D not resolved. CDR1 SGHAT and CDR2 FQNNGV come from the germline V gene. The germline V and J ends were trimmed by 2 bases and 3 bases, with 17 bases remaining between them. The CDR3 runs 16 residues.

The chain couples TRBV19 to TRBJ1-1; 8 bases match TRBD1. With 2 bases clipped from V and 0 bases from J, the junction kept 5 bases outside the gene matches. The germline V gene has CDR1 LNHDA and CDR2 SQIVND (reference sequence). The CDR3 sequence is 16 residues long. The CDR3 region is CASSIPGGGLNTEAFF. The CDR3 DNA is TGTGCCAGTAGTATACCAGGGGGCGGGTTGAACACTGAAGCTTTCTTT.

This sequence joins TRBV6-6 and TRBJ1-2, with 7 bases identical to TRBD1. Germline V gene data show CDR1 as MNHNY and CDR2 as SVGAGI (reference sequence). This CDR3 is built from 15 residues. J gave up 3 bases and V 6 bases, and 10 bases lay outside the gene matches. Here the CDR3 DNA reads TGTGCCAGCAGACTTAACCCCGACAGGGACTATGGCTACACCTTC. This gives the protein CASRLNPDRDYGYTF.

This rearrangement joins TRBV10-3 to TRBJ2-5; a possible D gene is TRBD1 (5 bases). CDR1 and CDR2 from the germline V gene are ENHRY and SYGVKD. There are 15 residues in the CDR3. The V end was cut by 3 bases, the J end by 1 base, with 12 bases between. CDR3 sequence: CAISDPQGTQETQYF. As DNA, the CDR3 is TGTGCCATCAGTGACCCGCAGGGAACCCAAGAGACCCAGTACTTC.

V and J are TRBV6-6 and TRBJ1-5, with 10 nucleotides matching TRBD1. The V segment lost 5 bases and the J segment 7 bases; nucleotides outside the gene matches: 5. This CDR3 comprises 14 residues. CDR1 MNHNY and CDR2 SVGAGI come from the germline V gene (reference sequence). In DNA, the CDR3 is TGTGCCAGCAGTCAGGGGACAGGGGAACAGCCCCAGCATTTT. This translates into CASSQGTGEQPQHF.

This rearrangement joins TRBV5-3 to TRBJ2-7; 7 bases line up with TRBD1. TRBV5-3 is an open reading frame whose function is uncertain. The CDR3 extends over 13 amino acids. V shed 3 bases and J 4 bases; nucleotides not matched to a gene: 4. CDR3 protein: CARSSDRDYEQYF. The CDR3 DNA is TGTGCCAGAAGCTCCGACAGGGATTACGAGCAGTACTTC.

This clone was found once. The rearrangement uses TRBV5-1 and TRBJ2-1; TRBD2 agrees at 13 bases. V gave up 2 bases and J gave up 10 bases; unmatched junction bases: 6. The CDR3 extends over 15 amino acids. Germline V gene sequence: CDR1 SGHRS, CDR2 YFSETQ. The CDR3 bases are TGCGCCAGCAGCTTCTCACTAGCGGGGGGGCGCGAGCAGTTCTTC. Residues: CASSFSLAGGREQFF.

V gene TRBV11-2 combines with J gene TRBJ1-1, with 7 positions matching TRBD1. This CDR3 has 13 residues. Germline assignment: CDR1 SGHAT and CDR2 FQNNGV. V gave up 0 bases and J gave up 11 bases; unmatched junction bases: 6. Written as DNA, the CDR3 is TGTGCCAGCAGCTTAGACCGACAGGGTCAGGCTTTCTTT. It is translated as CASSLDRQGQAFF.

The CDR3 spells CASSSGTGTMDTIYF. The CDR3 DNA sequence: TGTGCCAGCAGTTCCGGGACAGGGACCATGGACACCATATATTTT. The V call is TRBV6-2 or TRBV6-3, the J call TRBJ1-3, with 9 positions matching TRBD1. The CDR3 totals 15 residues. The trim removed 4 bases at V and 8 bases at J, leaving 9 bases unmatched. The germline CDR1 and CDR2 sequences are MNHEY and SVGEGT.

V and J are TRBV9 and TRBJ1-1; a possible D gene is TRBD1 (5 bases). CDR1 and CDR2 (germline): SGDLS, YYNGEE. This CDR3 is 15 amino acids long. Trimming took 0 bases from V and 2 from J, leaving 11 bases between them. CDR3 coding DNA: TGTGCCAGCAGCGTAGGAGGGAGGGGAAACACTGAAGCTTTCTTT. This sequence encodes CASSVGGRGNTEAFF.